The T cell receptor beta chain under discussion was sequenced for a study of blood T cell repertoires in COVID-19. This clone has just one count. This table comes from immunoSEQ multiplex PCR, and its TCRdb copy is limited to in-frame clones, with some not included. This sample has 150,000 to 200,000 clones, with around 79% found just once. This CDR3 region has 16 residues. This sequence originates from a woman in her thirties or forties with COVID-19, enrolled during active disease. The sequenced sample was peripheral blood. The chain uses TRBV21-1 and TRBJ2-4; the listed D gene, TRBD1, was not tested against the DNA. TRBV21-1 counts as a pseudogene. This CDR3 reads CASSTRDILAKNIQYF. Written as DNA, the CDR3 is TGTGCCAGCAGCACCCGGGACATTCTAGCCAAAAACATTCAGTACTTC.